These T cell receptor beta chains were read from a single sample in a study of spatial heterogeneity in lung cancer. TCRdb re-derived calls from the 5' RACE reads in MiXCR, one entry per CDR3 protein. Of fewer than 150,000 distinct CDR3 sequences in the sample, about 10% were seen once. Source: PBMCs, taken at follow-up. All receptors derive from a female donor with early-stage non-small cell lung cancer. CDR3s include the opening cysteine and the closing phenylalanine or tryptophan. A D gene is named only where the DNA matches it firmly. Clone size is given for some rows only: seen once, a few or many times, or a class if the clone is expanded.

J gene | clone size | D gene | V gene | CDR3 protein | CDR3 DNA
TRBJ2-1 | few | NA | TRBV5-1 | CASSLVADSYNEQFF | TGCGCCAGCAGCTTGGTCGCGGACTCCTACAATGAGCAGTTCTTC
TRBJ2-5 | few | NA | TRBV7-8 | CASSVGSNQETQYF | TGTGCCAGCAGCGTGGGATCGAACCAAGAGACCCAGTACTTC
TRBJ1-6 | NA | NA | TRBV28 | CASSVVRSPLHF | TGTGCCAGCAGCGTGGTTAGGTCACCCCTCCACTTT
TRBJ2-1 | few | NA | TRBV6-6 | CASSSKGYNEQFF | TGTGCCAGCAGCTCCAAGGGGTACAATGAGCAGTTCTTC
TRBJ2-2 | few | NA | TRBV11-2 | CASSSQGIGELFF | TGTGCCAGCAGCTCCCAGGGTATCGGGGAGCTGTTTTTT
TRBJ2-5 | many | TRBD1 | TRBV6-5 | CASSLRGRRGQETQYF | TGTGCCAGCAGCTTGAGGGGGCGCAGGGGCCAAGAGACCCAGTACTTC
TRBJ2-2 | NA | TRBD1 | TRBV29-1 | CSVPRDRGSNTGELFF | TGCAGCGTGCCCCGGGACAGGGGGTCGAACACCGGGGAGCTGTTTTTT
TRBJ2-2 | NA | NA | TRBV6-5 | CASIQGGTGELFF | TGTGCCAGCATTCAGGGGGGTACCGGGGAGCTGTTTTTT
TRBJ2-2 | few | NA | TRBV12-3/TRBV12-4 | CASSHNRNTGELFF | TGTGCCAGCAGTCACAACAGGAACACCGGGGAGCTGTTTTTT
TRBJ2-4 | NA | NA | TRBV5-4 | CASSLMGANLAKNIQYF | TGTGCCAGCAGCTTGATGGGAGCGAACCTAGCCAAAAACATTCAGTACTTC
TRBJ2-1 | few | NA | TRBV3-1 | CASSRGDKLYNEQFF | TGTGCCAGCAGCCGGGGGGACAAACTTTACAATGAGCAGTTCTTC
TRBJ1-3 | many | NA | TRBV12-3/TRBV12-4 | CATHGALGNTIYF | TGTGCCACCCATGGCGCCCTCGGAAACACCATATATTTT
TRBJ1-2 | many | TRBD1 | TRBV4-2 | CASSHAGTGGSGYTF | TGTGCCAGCAGCCACGCCGGGACAGGGGGCTCTGGCTACACCTTC
TRBJ1-4 | NA | NA | TRBV18 | CASSPGLTPNEKLFF | TGTGCCAGCTCACCAGGGCTCACCCCTAATGAAAAACTGTTTTTT